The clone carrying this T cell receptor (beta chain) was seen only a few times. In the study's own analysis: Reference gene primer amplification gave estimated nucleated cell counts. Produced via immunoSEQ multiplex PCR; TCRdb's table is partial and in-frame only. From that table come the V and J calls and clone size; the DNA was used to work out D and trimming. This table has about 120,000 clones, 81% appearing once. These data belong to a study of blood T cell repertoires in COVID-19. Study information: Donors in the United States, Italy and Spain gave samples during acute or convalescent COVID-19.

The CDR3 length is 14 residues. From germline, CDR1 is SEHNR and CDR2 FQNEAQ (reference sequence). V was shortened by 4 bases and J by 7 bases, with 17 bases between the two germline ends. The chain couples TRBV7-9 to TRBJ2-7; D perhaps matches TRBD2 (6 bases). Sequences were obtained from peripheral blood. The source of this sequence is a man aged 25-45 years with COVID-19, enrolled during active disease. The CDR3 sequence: CASSSPGLTGEQYF. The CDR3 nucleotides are TGTGCCAGCAGCTCTCCGGGACTCACCGGGGAGCAGTACTTC.